This entry lists 2 T cell receptor beta chains sequenced from one sample in a study of blood T cell repertoires in COVID-19. Assay: immunoSEQ multiplex PCR; the TCRdb copy retains only in-frame clones and omits some. The table lists hundreds of thousands of clones, 75% to 90% of them singletons. The sequencing input was peripheral blood. The receptors stem from a woman in her sixties with active or convalescent COVID-19.

The V gene is TRBV6-6, the J gene TRBJ2-1, with 7 bases that match TRBD1. Germline loops: CDR1 MNHNY, CDR2 SVGAGI (reference sequence). This CDR3 is built from 14 residues. The ends lost 5 bases at V and 9 bases at J; junction bases unmatched: 10. The CDR3 nucleotides read TGTGCCAGCAGTCTCTCGACAGGGACCGGTGAGCAGTTCTTC. This translates into CASSLSTGTGEQFF.

V and J are TRBV3-1 (or the pseudogene TRBV3-2) and TRBJ1-1, with D unresolved. Germline V gene data show CDR1 as LGHDT and CDR2 as YNNKEL (reference sequence). Trimming removed 11 bases from V and 7 bases from J, with 14 bases in between. This CDR3 is built from 11 residues. CDR3 in DNA: TGTGCCTGTCGGGGAGGGAATGAAGCTTTCTTT. Translating gives CACRGGNEAFF.